This entry concerns a single T cell receptor (beta chain). The antigen remains unidentified. V lost 5 bases and J lost 4, with 15 bases in between. The CDR3 is made up of 15 amino acids. CDR1 and CDR2 from the germline V gene are SGHTA and FQGNSA. The sample comes from a study of T cell responses to AZD1222 COVID-19 vaccine. Overall study results and limits: Baseline seropositives among AZD1222 recipients totaled only 5 to 7. Within unmutated variant regions lay the reported targets of nearly half of spike-specific TCRs. All repertoire sampling was performed exclusively after the peak T cell response.

The assay was immunoSEQ multiplex PCR, and TCRdb's table has in-frame clones only and misses some. Seen here are approximately 170,000 clones, about 91% observed once, and the top ten hold about 4.4%. The chain employs TRBV7-2 and TRBJ2-1; D is perhaps TRBD1 (5 bases). This TCR was sampled from an adult in good health. Specimen: peripheral blood, collected on day 0 of AZD1222 vaccination. The chain's CDR3 is CASSPSRAPYNEQFF. For the CDR3, the DNA is TGTGCCAGCAGCCCCTCCAGGGCGCCTTACAATGAGCAGTTCTTC.